The text below deals with one TCR beta chain. The antigen remains undetermined. The junction had 2 bases not matched to a gene; V was cut back by 2 bases and J by 3 bases. The CDR3 is 14 residues long. Looked up from germline, CDR1 is SGHTA and CDR2 is FQGTGA. The PCR contained 60 Vbeta and 13 Jbeta primers. Original analysis: Approximately 9.9 million shared chains were among the roughly 80 million unique TCR beta chains that a later analysis counted. Sequenced by immunoSEQ multiplex PCR; TCRdb stores in-frame clones only, minus some. The V and J calls and the clone size are those of that table, but D and trimming were determined from the DNA. The top ten clones hold approximately 3.6% of a sample with 100,000 to 150,000 clones, 83% of them seen once. This entry is derived from a study of cytomegalovirus exposure and HLA in healthy donors. Study results and limitations: Sequencing likely produced, as an artifact, a cluster of highly shared sequence variants. Available immune exposure information was restricted to CMV serostatus only. Of the V segments, some could not be distinguished, including TRBV6-2 and TRBV6-3, and were excluded.

Input material: PBMCs. V gene TRBV7-3 combines with J gene TRBJ2-5, with 8 bases matching TRBD1. This sequence was found in a woman between 35 and 50 years old in good health and CMV-seropositive. The CDR3 here is CASSLGDRKETQYF. The CDR3 DNA sequence: TGTGCCAGCAGCTTAGGGGACAGGAAAGAGACCCAGTACTTC.